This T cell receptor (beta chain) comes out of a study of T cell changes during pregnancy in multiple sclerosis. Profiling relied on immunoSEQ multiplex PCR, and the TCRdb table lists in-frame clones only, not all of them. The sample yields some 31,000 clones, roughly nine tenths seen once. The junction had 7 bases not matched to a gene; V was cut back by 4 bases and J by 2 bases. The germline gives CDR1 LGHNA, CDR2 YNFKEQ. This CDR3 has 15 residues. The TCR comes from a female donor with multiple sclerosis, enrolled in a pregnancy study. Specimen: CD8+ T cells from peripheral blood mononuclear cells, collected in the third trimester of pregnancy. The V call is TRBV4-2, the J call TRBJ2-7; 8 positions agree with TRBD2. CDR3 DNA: TGTGCCAGCAGCCCAAGGACGGGAGGGACCTACGAGCAGTACTTC. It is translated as CASSPRTGGTYEQYF.